Listed below are T cell receptor beta chains from one sample, sequenced in a study of CD8+ T cells in alopecia areata. Measured with immunoSEQ multiplex PCR; TCRdb has only the in-frame clones, and not every one. Here the sample spans some 200,000 clones, about 62% being singletons. The specimen was CD4+ T cells sorted from blood, collected at week 24, from a patient treated with tofacitinib. The receptors originated from a human donor with alopecia areata. CDR3s include the opening cysteine and the closing phenylalanine or tryptophan.

TRBV7-2	TRBJ2-7	CASRGSGTSVYEQYF
TRBV5-1	TRBJ2-7	CASSLGQRTYEQYF
TRBV4-2	TRBJ2-1	CASSQDPGAEYNEQFF
TRBV5-4	TRBJ2-2	CASSGSTHNTGELFF
TRBV7-9	TRBJ1-2	CASSLGTDYGYTF
TRBV5-1	TRBJ1-5	CASSGGPDNQPQHF
TRBV15	TRBJ1-4	CATSSAGVGNEKLFF
TRBV28	TRBJ2-5	CASSSQGTSGLETQYF
TRBV30	TRBJ2-3	CAWSGTGTDTQYF
TRBV9	TRBJ2-2	CASSVGDTGELFF
TRBV5-1	TRBJ2-5	CASSLAGDSGAETQYF
TRBV14	TRBJ1-2	CASSNKPTGPNYGYTF
TRBV11-1	TRBJ2-5	CASSSRLGGPQETQYF
TRBV20-1	TRBJ2-1	CSGRGYNEQFF
TRBV6-6	TRBJ2-5	CASRYTEYKETQYF
TRBV27	TRBJ1-6	CASSHGQHRNSPLHF
TRBV4-3	TRBJ2-5	CASSQDPGGPETQYF
TRBV25-1	TRBJ2-5	CASSESPGTQETQYF
TRBV28	TRBJ1-2	CASSPGYGYTF
TRBV5-4	TRBJ2-5	CASSLVGTLGETQYF
TRBV7-2	TRBJ1-4	CASSLGGAATNEKLFF
TRBV14	TRBJ1-3	CASSQEVGNTIYF
TRBV18	TRBJ1-1	CASSPPGAGLTEAFF
TRBV5-6	TRBJ1-2	CASSVTGYGYTF
TRBV6-6	TRBJ1-5	CASTNPGTTGGQPQHF
TRBV5-4	TRBJ1-5	CASSIQGNDQPQHF
TRBV7-9	TRBJ1-2	CASTAVGWQANYGYTF
TRBV6-5	TRBJ2-1	CASSRGARSYNEQFF
TRBV27	TRBJ2-1	CASSATHRAWEQFF